The entry that follows covers one T cell receptor beta chain sequence. Germline CDR1 reads SGHTA; CDR2 reads FQGTGA. V dropped 2 bases and J dropped 4; count of bases not matched to a gene: 1. There are 14 residues in the CDR3. TCRdb re-called the RT-PCR reads with MiXCR, one entry per CDR3 protein. This table holds fewer than 800,000 distinct CDR3 sequences, 12% to 15% found once. The sample taken for sequencing was memory CD4+ T cells from blood. V and J are TRBV7-3 and TRBJ2-1, with 8 nucleotides matching TRBD1. This sequence was found in a female donor in good health, serving as a healthy control. The CDR3 spells CASSLHRGYNEQFF. CDR3 DNA sequence: TGTGCCAGCAGCTTACACAGGGGGTACAATGAGCAGTTCTTC.